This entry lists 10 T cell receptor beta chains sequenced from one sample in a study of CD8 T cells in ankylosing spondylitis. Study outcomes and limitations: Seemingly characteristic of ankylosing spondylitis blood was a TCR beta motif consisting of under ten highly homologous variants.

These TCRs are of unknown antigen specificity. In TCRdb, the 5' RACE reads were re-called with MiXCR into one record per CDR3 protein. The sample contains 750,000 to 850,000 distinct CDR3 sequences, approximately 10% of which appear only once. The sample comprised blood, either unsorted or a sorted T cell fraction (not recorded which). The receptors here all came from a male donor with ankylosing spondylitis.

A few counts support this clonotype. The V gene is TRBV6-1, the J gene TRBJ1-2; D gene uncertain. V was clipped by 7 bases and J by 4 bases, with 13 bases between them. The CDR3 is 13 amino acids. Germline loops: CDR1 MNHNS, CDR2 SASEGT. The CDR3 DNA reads TGTGCCAGCATCACACCGGGTTCCTATGGCTACACCTTC. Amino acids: CASITPGSYGYTF.

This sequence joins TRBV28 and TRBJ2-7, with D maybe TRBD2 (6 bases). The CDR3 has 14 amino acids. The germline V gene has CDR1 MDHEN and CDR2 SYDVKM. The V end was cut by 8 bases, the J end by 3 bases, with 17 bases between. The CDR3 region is CASAPTRTGYEQYF. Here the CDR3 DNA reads TGTGCCAGCGCCCCGACTAGGACTGGCTACGAGCAGTACTTC.

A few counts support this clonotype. The CDR3 DNA reads as TGCGCCAGCAGCTTGGAGGGACTACCCACAGATACGCAGTATTTT. It specifies CASSLEGLPTDTQYF. This chain joins TRBV5-1 and TRBJ2-3; 7 bases line up with TRBD2. Unmatched junction bases numbered 3, after V lost 0 bases and J lost 2 bases. This CDR3 is built from 15 residues. From germline, CDR1 is SGHRS and CDR2 YFSETQ. The variable domain in full, completed from reference TRBV5-1 and TRBJ2-3, reads KAGVTQTPRYLIKTRGQQVTLSCSPISGHRSVSWYQQTPGQGLQFLFEYFSETQRNKGNFPGRFSGRQFSNSRSEMNVSTLELGDSALYLCASSLEGLPTDTQYFGPGTRLTVL.

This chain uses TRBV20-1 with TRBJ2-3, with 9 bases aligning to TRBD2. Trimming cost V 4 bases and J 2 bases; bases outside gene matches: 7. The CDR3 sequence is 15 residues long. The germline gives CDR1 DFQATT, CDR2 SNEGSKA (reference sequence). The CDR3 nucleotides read TGCAGTGCTATTTCTAGCGGGGTGTCCACAGATACGCAGTATTTT. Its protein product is CSAISSGVSTDTQYF.

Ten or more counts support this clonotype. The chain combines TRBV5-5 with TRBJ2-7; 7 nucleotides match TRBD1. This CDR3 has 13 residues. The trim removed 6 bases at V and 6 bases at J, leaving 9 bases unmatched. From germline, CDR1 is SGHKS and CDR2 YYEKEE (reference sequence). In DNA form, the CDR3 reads TGTGCCAGCACCTCTAAACAGGGGAGCGAGCAGTACTTC. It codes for CASTSKQGSEQYF.

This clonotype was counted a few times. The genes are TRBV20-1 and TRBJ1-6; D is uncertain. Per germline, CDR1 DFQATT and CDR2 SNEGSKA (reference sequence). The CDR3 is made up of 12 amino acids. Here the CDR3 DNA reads TGCAGCTTCCAGGTGAATAATTCACCCCTCCACTTT. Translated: CSFQVNNSPLHF.

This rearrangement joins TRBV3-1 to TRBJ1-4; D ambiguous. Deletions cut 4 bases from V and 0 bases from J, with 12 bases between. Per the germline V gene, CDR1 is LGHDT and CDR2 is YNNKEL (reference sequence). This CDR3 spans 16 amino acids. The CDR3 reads CASSLLGSATNEKLFF. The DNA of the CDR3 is TGTGCCAGCAGCCTCCTGGGGTCAGCAACTAATGAAAAACTGTTTTTT.

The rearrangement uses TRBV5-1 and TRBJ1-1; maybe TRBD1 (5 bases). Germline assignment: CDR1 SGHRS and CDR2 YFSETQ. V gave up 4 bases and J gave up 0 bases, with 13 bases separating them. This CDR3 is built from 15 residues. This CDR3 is CASSPGVLMNTEAFF. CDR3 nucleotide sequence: TGCGCCAGCAGCCCGGGGGTCCTGATGAACACTGAAGCTTTCTTT.

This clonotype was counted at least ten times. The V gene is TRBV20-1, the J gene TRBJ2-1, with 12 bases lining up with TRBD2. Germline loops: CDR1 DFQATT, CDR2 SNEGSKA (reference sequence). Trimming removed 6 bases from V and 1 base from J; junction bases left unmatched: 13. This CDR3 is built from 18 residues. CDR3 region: CSAHTRLAGVKSYNEQFF. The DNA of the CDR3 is TGCAGTGCGCATACTAGACTAGCGGGAGTGAAGTCCTACAATGAGCAGTTCTTC.

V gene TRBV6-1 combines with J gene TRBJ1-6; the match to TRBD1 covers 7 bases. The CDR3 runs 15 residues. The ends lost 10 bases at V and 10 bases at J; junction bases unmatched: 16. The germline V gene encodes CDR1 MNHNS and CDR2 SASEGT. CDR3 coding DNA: TGTGCCATCAGAAGACAGGGCCGGTTAGTCTCACCCCTCCACTTT. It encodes CAIRRQGRLVSPLHF.